What follows are 32 T cell receptor beta chains derived from one specimen sequenced in a study of patients and donors after allogeneic stem cell transplantation (TCRdb year 2020). Libraries were constructed by RT-PCR. Sequencing was carried out with a NextSeq 550. TCRdb's own reprocessing of the public reads used fastp at Q25 and MiXCR and kept productive beta chains. Each CDR3 protein gets just one entry, which takes the most common genes and DNA from the rows behind it. The sample table holds 190,000 or so distinct CDR3 sequences, of which less than 45% were seen once. Jointly, the top ten make up 30% to 35% of the sample. The sample comprised blood, either unsorted or a sorted T cell fraction (not recorded which). The receptors derive from a human donor who was either an allogeneic HSCT recipient or a stem cell or donor lymphocyte infusion donor (not recorded which). It is not recorded whose cells these are; they may come from a transplant donor.

This clonotype has just a few counts. The chain is built from TRBV7-2 and TRBJ1-6; possibly TRBD1 for D (6 bases). The CDR3 is 15 residues long. V was clipped by 0 bases and J by 8 bases, with 11 bases between them. The germline V gene encodes CDR1 SGHTA and CDR2 FQGNSA. The CDR3, as DNA: TGTGCCAGCAGCTTAGCGCACGGGGGGCATTCACCCCTCCACTTT. Its translation is CASSLAHGGHSPLHF.

The chain employs TRBV20-1 and TRBJ1-1, with D possibly being TRBD1 (5 bases). This CDR3 region has 14 residues. Trimming removed 1 base at V and 0 bases at J, with 9 bases between. Germline V gene lookup returns CDR1 DFQATT and CDR2 SNEGSKA (reference sequence). Written as DNA, the CDR3 is TGCAGTGCTAGAGGGGCAGGGTTGAACACTGAAGCTTTCTTT. The encoded protein is CSARGAGLNTEAFF.

This clonotype occurred once. V is TRBV12-3 or TRBV12-4 and J is TRBJ2-1; the match to TRBD1 covers 9 bases. V gave up 6 bases and J gave up 6 bases; unmatched junction bases: 9. This CDR3 contains 15 residues. CDR3 amino acids: CASSPGDRVVNEQFF. The CDR3 DNA reads as TGTGCCAGCAGCCCTGGGGACAGGGTAGTCAATGAGCAGTTCTTC.

The chain employs TRBV2 and TRBJ2-7; TRBD1 might be the D (6 bases). The germline CDR1 and CDR2 sequences are SNHLY and FYNNEI. The CDR3 is 16 amino acids. V was pared by 2 bases and J by 2 bases, with 16 bases between. CDR3: CASSESREYRAYEQYF. The CDR3 nucleotides are TGTGCCAGCAGTGAAAGTCGTGAGTACAGGGCCTACGAGCAGTACTTC.

V usage is TRBV7-9 and J usage is TRBJ1-6; maybe TRBD1 (5 bases). V lost 8 bases to trimming and J lost 0 bases, with 14 bases between them. The CDR3 sequence is 16 residues long. Looked up from germline, CDR1 is SEHNR and CDR2 is FQNEAQ (reference sequence). CDR3 sequence reads: CASRRGPSSYNSPLHF. The CDR3 DNA is TGTGCCAGCCGACGGGGCCCGAGCTCCTATAATTCACCCCTCCACTTT.

The chain joins TRBV5-1 to TRBJ2-1; TRBD2 agrees at 7 bases. The CDR3 contains 15 residues. V dropped 0 bases and J dropped 9; count of bases not matched to a gene: 9. Germline V gene data show CDR1 as SGHRS and CDR2 as YFSETQ. Here the CDR3 reads CASSLVAGERAEQFF. As DNA, the CDR3 is TGCGCCAGCAGCTTGGTGGCGGGAGAAAGGGCTGAGCAGTTCTTC.

The V call is TRBV20-1, the J call TRBJ1-2; tentatively, D is TRBD1 (5 bases). CDR1 and CDR2 (germline): DFQATT, SNEGSKA (reference sequence). This CDR3 has 15 residues. Trimming left V 0 bases short and J 4 bases short, with 15 bases between. CDR3 loop: CSARDLGAPSYGYTF. In DNA form, the CDR3 reads TGCAGTGCTAGAGATCTCGGGGCCCCAAGCTATGGCTACACCTTC.

This clonotype was seen a handful of times. The chain carries TRBV9 and TRBJ1-2; 9 bases fit TRBD1. The V and J ends lost 3 bases and 1 base, in that order; junction bases with no gene match: 4. CDR1 is SGDLS, CDR2 YYNGEE, per germline. This CDR3 is 15 amino acids long. The CDR3 sequence: CASSGRQGDNYGYTF. The CDR3 region has the DNA TGTGCCAGCAGCGGTAGACAGGGGGATAACTATGGCTACACCTTC.

In its sample, this clonotype was seen a few times. This chain uses TRBV6-5 with TRBJ1-1, with D perhaps TRBD1 (6 bases). Germline-derived CDR1 and CDR2 are MNHEY and SVGAGI. The V and J ends lost 0 bases and 11 bases respectively, with 22 bases between them. CDR3 length equals 16 residues. DNA for the CDR3: TGTGCCAGCAGTTACTCCTCCACCTCAGCGGGACAAGGGGCTTTCTTT. Its protein product is CASSYSSTSAGQGAFF.

Of note for this clonotype: A read error is possible here, since a much larger clone lies one base away. This chain joins TRBV15 and TRBJ1-1, with D perhaps matching TRBD1 (5 bases). The V end was cut by 9 bases, the J end by 3 bases, with 14 bases between. Germline-derived CDR1 and CDR2 are LNHNV and YYDKDF (reference sequence). The CDR3 has 13 amino acids. The CDR3 protein is CATVWGRDTEAFF. In DNA, the CDR3 is TGTGCCACGGTTTGGGGCAGGGACACTGAAGCTTTCTTT.

V gene TRBV9 combines with J gene TRBJ2-7, with D perhaps being TRBD1 or TRBD2 (5 bases each). Trimming took off 4 bases at V and 0 bases at J, with 14 bases between the two ends. In germline, CDR1 is SGDLS, CDR2 YYNGEE. CDR3 length: 15 residues. The CDR3 region is CASSTGRISSYEQYF. In nucleotides, the CDR3 is TGTGCCAGCAGCACGGGACGGATAAGCTCCTACGAGCAGTACTTC.

This clonotype was detected only a few times. This sequence joins TRBV29-1 and TRBJ2-4, with a weak D call TRBD1 (5 bases). Trimming stripped 5 bases from V and 0 bases from J, with 8 bases between. Per the germline V gene, CDR1 is SQVTM and CDR2 is ANQGSEA. This CDR3 spans 13 amino acids. The CDR3 DNA reads TGCAGCGTTCGACAGCCAGCCAAAAACATTCAGTACTTC. As protein: CSVRQPAKNIQYF.

This clonotype was seen a single time. The CDR3 region is CASSLVHYEQYF. Here the CDR3 DNA reads TGTGCCAGCAGCTTAGTCCACTACGAGCAGTACTTC. The chain combines TRBV7-9 with TRBJ2-7; no definite D call. CDR1 SEHNR and CDR2 FQNEAQ come from the germline V gene (reference sequence). Trimming stripped 1 base from V and 3 bases from J, with 4 bases between. The CDR3 has 12 amino acids.

This clonotype was observed a handful of times. V gene TRBV27 combines with J gene TRBJ1-1, with TRBD1 as a possible D gene (6 bases). The germline gives CDR1 MNHEY, CDR2 SMNVEV (reference sequence). V lost 2 bases and J 1 base, leaving 11 bases between the germline ends. This CDR3 comprises 15 residues. The CDR3 sequence: CASSLSPGANTEAFF. DNA of the CDR3: TGTGCCAGCAGTTTAAGTCCAGGGGCGAACACTGAAGCTTTCTTT.

This sequence joins TRBV7-9 and TRBJ2-1; 7 bases agree with TRBD2. Per the germline V gene, CDR1 is SEHNR and CDR2 is FQNEAQ (reference sequence). V shed 5 bases and J 4 bases; nucleotides not matched to a gene: 11. This CDR3 has 16 residues. CDR3 sequence (DNA): TGTGCCAGCAGCCCCAGCGGGACCCCTCGGTACAATGAGCAGTTCTTC. Translation: CASSPSGTPRYNEQFF.

The chain recombines TRBV28 with TRBJ2-3; 9 bases match TRBD1. The CDR3 is made up of 15 amino acids. Germline V gives CDR1 MDHEN, CDR2 SYDVKM. Trimming removed 4 bases from V and 3 bases from J; junction bases left unmatched: 5. For the CDR3, the DNA is TGTGCCAGCAGTTCACCGGGACAGGGAACAGATACGCAGTATTTT. This translates into CASSSPGQGTDTQYF.

The chain is built from TRBV5-1 and TRBJ1-5; TRBD1 might be the D (6 bases). Trimming removed 3 bases at V and 5 bases at J, with 24 bases between. CDR1 is SGHRS, CDR2 YFSETQ, per germline. CDR3 length: 18 amino acids. The CDR3 reads CASSSQRGVRDTDQPQHF. CDR3 in DNA: TGCGCCAGCAGCTCCCAGCGTGGGGTCCGGGACACCGATCAGCCCCAGCATTTT.

The V gene is TRBV12-3 or TRBV12-4, the J gene TRBJ2-1; D ambiguous. This CDR3 spans 17 amino acids. V was trimmed by 8 bases and J by 0 bases, leaving 20 bases between them. CDR3 loop: CASGLLPGQSSYNEQFF. CDR3 coding DNA: TGTGCCAGCGGATTACTACCCGGGCAGAGCTCCTACAATGAGCAGTTCTTC.

This CDR3 is CASSPGGYQPQHF. The CDR3 nucleotides are TGTGCCAGCAGCCCGGGGGGCTATCAGCCCCAGCATTTT. The V and J genes are TRBV12-3 or TRBV12-4 and TRBJ1-5, with D perhaps matching TRBD1 (6 bases). The CDR3 runs 13 residues. V was pared by 6 bases and J by 5 bases, with 11 bases between.

The J gene is TRBJ2-3, the V gene TRBV20-1; D remains unclear. Trimming removed 6 bases at V and 2 bases at J, with 9 bases between. CDR3 size: 12 residues. CDR1 and CDR2 (germline): DFQATT, SNEGSKA (reference sequence). CDR3 sequence (DNA): TGCAGTGCGATGACTGTCACAGATACGCAGTATTTT. Its translation: CSAMTVTDTQYF.

This clonotype was counted only a few times. This sequence joins TRBV9 and TRBJ2-1, with 14 positions matching TRBD2. Germline V gene data show CDR1 as SGDLS and CDR2 as YYNGEE. The CDR3 loop spans 20 amino acids. The ends lost 4 bases at V and 0 bases at J; junction bases unmatched: 12. The CDR3 region is CASSSSQGLAGGSSYNEQFF. The CDR3, as DNA: TGTGCCAGCAGCTCCTCCCAAGGACTAGCGGGGGGAAGCTCCTACAATGAGCAGTTCTTC. The full variable domain, in which reference TRBV9 and TRBJ2-1 provide the parts outside the CDR3, is DSGVTQTPKHLITATGQRVTLRCSPRSGDLSVYWYQQSLDQGLQFLIQYYNGEERAKGNILERFSAQQFPDLHSELNLSSLELGDSALYFCASSSSQGLAGGSSYNEQFFGPGTRLTVL.

This chain connects TRBV9 to TRBJ1-1; no reliable D call. Germline CDR1 reads SGDLS; CDR2 reads YYNGEE. CDR3 length equals 14 residues. V gave up 0 bases and J gave up 4 bases, with 10 bases separating them. The CDR3 sequence is CASSVVGPGTEAFF. CDR3 DNA sequence: TGTGCCAGCAGCGTAGTAGGACCGGGCACTGAAGCTTTCTTT.

The chain couples TRBV29-1 to TRBJ2-3; 11 nucleotides line up with TRBD2. With 7 bases clipped from V and 2 bases from J, the junction kept 8 bases outside the gene matches. The CDR3 spans 15 residues. Germline-derived CDR1 and CDR2 are SQVTM and ANQGSEA. CDR3 region: CSATGTSGNTDTQYF. The CDR3 coding sequence is TGCAGCGCTACCGGGACTAGCGGCAACACAGATACGCAGTATTTT.

V is TRBV6-6 and J is TRBJ2-7, with D maybe TRBD2 (8 bases). Germline CDR1 is MNHNY and CDR2 is SVGAGI (reference sequence). This CDR3 comprises 16 residues. V was clipped by 8 bases and J by 4 bases, with 24 bases between them. The CDR3 region has the DNA TGTGCCAGCCTGGGACAGATTGGGACTAGAAGGTACGAGCAGTACTTC. Translation gives CASLGQIGTRRYEQYF.

The chain links TRBV10-3 to TRBJ1-3; D is unclear. The CDR3 length is 15 residues. V lost 11 bases and J lost 4, with 21 bases in between. Germline CDR1 ENHRY, CDR2 SYGVKD. CDR3 in DNA: TGTGCCGTCTCGGTGAAGGGATTTTCCGGAAACACCATATATTTT. Translation gives CAVSVKGFSGNTIYF.

The chain recombines TRBV6-2 or TRBV6-3 with TRBJ2-3; 15 positions agree with TRBD2. The CDR3 has 17 residues. The J segment lost 2 bases and the V segment lost 4 bases, leaving 4 bases of the junction unmatched. Germline values: CDR1 MNHEY, CDR2 SVGEGT. The CDR3 DNA is TGTGCCAGCAGTTTCGGGACTAGCGGGAGGTACACAGATACGCAGTATTTT. Translation gives CASSFGTSGRYTDTQYF.

CDR3 in DNA: TGTGCCAGCAGCCCTGGGGGACAGCCAGAAGCTTTCTTT. As protein: CASSPGGQPEAFF. The chain joins TRBV6-5 to TRBJ1-1; 7 bases fit TRBD1. This CDR3 is built from 13 residues. Germline values: CDR1 MNHEY, CDR2 SVGAGI. Trimming cost V 6 bases and J 8 bases; bases outside gene matches: 9.

This clonotype was seen only a few times. The chain recombines TRBV7-6 with TRBJ2-2; 9 bases are shared with TRBD2. The length of the CDR3 is 17 residues. The junction had 10 bases not matched to a gene; V was cut back by 0 bases and J by 8 bases. Looked up from germline, CDR1 is SGHVS and CDR2 is FNYEAQ. CDR3 nucleotides: TGTGCCAGCAGCTTAGCGGGTAGCGGGAGTCTTTCAGGGGAGCTGTTTTTT. It specifies CASSLAGSGSLSGELFF.

This rearrangement joins TRBV2 to TRBJ2-1; D is unresolved. The germline V gene has CDR1 SNHLY and CDR2 FYNNEI. V was trimmed by 3 bases and J by 7 bases, leaving 19 bases between them. This CDR3 contains 16 residues. The DNA for the CDR3 is TGTGCCAGCAGTGATAAGGAGACGTTACCTATTAATGAGCAGTTCTTC. Its protein is CASSDKETLPINEQFF. The full variable domain, rest sourced from reference TRBV2 and TRBJ2-1, is EPEVTQTPSHQVTQMGQEVILRCVPISNHLYFYWYRQILGQKVEFLVSFYNNEISEKSEIFDDQFSVERPDGSNFTLKIRSTKLEDSAMYFCASSDKETLPINEQFFGPGTRLTVL.

This clonotype occurred a few times. This chain joins TRBV12-3 or TRBV12-4 and TRBJ1-1; D is undetermined. The CDR3 covers 13 residues. Trimming shortened V by 5 bases and J by 1 base, and 8 bases separated the two germline ends. The CDR3 coding sequence is TGTGCCAGCAGTATTCAGGCGAACACTGAAGCTTTCTTT. It encodes CASSIQANTEAFF.

The rearrangement links TRBV7-6 to TRBJ2-7; 12 bases match TRBD2. V lost 1 base and J lost 3; bases outside the gene matches: 1. CDR3 length: 15 amino acids. Germline CDR1 SGHVS, CDR2 FNYEAQ. This chain's CDR3 is CASSLGTSGNYEQYF. CDR3 DNA sequence: TGTGCCAGCAGCTTAGGGACTAGCGGGAACTACGAGCAGTACTTC.

V usage is TRBV24-1 and J usage is TRBJ2-1; D possibly corresponds to TRBD2 (5 bases). The CDR3 runs to 13 residues. Germline CDR1 and CDR2: KGHDR and SFDVKD. Trimming removed 7 bases at V and 7 bases at J, with 13 bases between. In nucleotides, the CDR3 is TGTGCCACCAGGGAGGCGGGTGGGAATGAGCAGTTCTTC. It is translated as CATREAGGNEQFF.